The 21 T cell receptor beta chains reported below all come from one sample, sequenced in a study of CD8+ T cells in alopecia areata. Sequencing templates came from extracted RNA that was reverse transcribed into cDNA. The assay was immunoSEQ multiplex PCR, and TCRdb's table has in-frame clones only and misses some. The data contain 150,000 or so clones, 65% of them singletons. Described treatment: oral pan-JAK inhibitor, 5-10 mg twice daily. The sample in question was CD4+ T cells sorted from blood, obtained at week 4, from a patient treated with tofacitinib. These receptors originate from a human donor with alopecia areata.

The genes are TRBV30 and TRBJ1-2; the D is unclear. The V end was cut by 2 bases, the J end by 2 bases, with 15 bases between. The CDR3 is 15 residues long. Germline V gene data show CDR1 as GTSNPN and CDR2 as SVGIG (reference sequence). CDR3: CAWSFGFGENYGYTF. The CDR3 DNA reads TGTGCCTGGAGTTTTGGGTTCGGGGAAAACTATGGCTACACCTTC.

V is TRBV9 and J is TRBJ1-3; a possible D gene is TRBD1 (6 bases). From germline, CDR1 is SGDLS and CDR2 YYNGEE. The CDR3 sequence is 15 residues long. Between the trimmed V and J ends, which lost 1 base and 0 bases, there was a span of 8 bases. The CDR3 sequence is CASSVQGSSGNTIYF. The CDR3 nucleotides read TGTGCCAGCAGCGTACAGGGGTCCTCTGGAAACACCATATATTTT.

The V and J genes are TRBV6-5 and TRBJ2-7; 8 bases fit TRBD2. The CDR3 has 14 residues. V trimming: 5 bases; J trimming: 2 bases; junction bases outside the gene matches: 5. CDR1 MNHEY and CDR2 SVGAGI come from the germline V gene. CDR3: CASSTTSVPYEQYF. CDR3 sequence (DNA): TGTGCCAGCAGTACGACTAGCGTTCCCTACGAGCAGTACTTC.

The chain recombines TRBV5-1 with TRBJ2-3; a possible D gene is TRBD2 (6 bases). With 5 bases removed from V and 2 bases from J, the gap between germline ends came to 18 bases. The CDR3 spans 16 residues. Germline V lookup: CDR1 SGHRS, CDR2 YFSETQ. As DNA, the CDR3 is TGCGCCAGCAGTGGTCGGGACTTCCCGATCACAGATACGCAGTATTTT. Amino acid sequence: CASSGRDFPITDTQYF.

The chain combines TRBV30 with TRBJ1-1; D is undetermined. CDR3 length: 12 amino acids. Deletions cut 0 bases from V and 9 bases from J, with 11 bases between. Germline V gives CDR1 GTSNPN, CDR2 SVGIG (reference sequence). CDR3 protein: CAWSVGPGQAFF. The CDR3 region has the DNA TGTGCCTGGAGTGTAGGTCCCGGCCAAGCTTTCTTT.

In this sample, this clone turned up once. The rearrangement uses TRBV29-1 and TRBJ2-3; D may be TRBD2 (5 bases). The CDR3 spans 14 residues. The V gene lost 0 bases and the J gene lost 10 bases, with 17 bases spanning the gap. Germline CDR1 SQVTM, CDR2 ANQGSEA. CDR3: CSVEDRGRLMAQYF. DNA of the CDR3: TGCAGCGTTGAAGATCGGGGTAGATTAATGGCGCAGTATTTT.

This clone has a single count. The rearrangement uses TRBV29-1 and TRBJ1-1, with a possible D match to TRBD1 (5 bases). Trimming left V 7 bases short and J 1 base short, with 10 bases between. The CDR3 spans 12 residues. CDR1 SQVTM and CDR2 ANQGSEA come from the germline V gene. CDR3 sequence (DNA): TGCAGCGCTGCGACAGCGAACACTGAAGCTTTCTTT. It codes for CSAATANTEAFF. Variable domain in full (rest from reference TRBV29-1 and TRBJ1-1): SAVISQKPSRDICQRGTSLTIQCQVDSQVTMMFWYRQQPGQSLTLIATANQGSEATYESGFVIDKFPISRPNLTFSTLTVSNMSPEDSSIYLCSAATANTEAFFGQGTRLTVV.

The chain employs TRBV6-1 and TRBJ2-5, with 7 positions matching TRBD1. V shed 3 bases and J 0 bases; nucleotides not matched to a gene: 10. The length of the CDR3 is 17 residues. Germline CDR1 and CDR2: MNHNS and SASEGT. The CDR3 sequence: CASSERPTGLYQETQYF. For the CDR3, the DNA is TGTGCCAGCAGTGAGAGGCCGACAGGGTTGTACCAAGAGACCCAGTACTTC.

This clone showed up just a few times. The chain employs TRBV29-1 and TRBJ1-2, with D possibly TRBD1 on 5 matching bases. CDR1 and CDR2 from the germline V gene are SQVTM and ANQGSEA. Deletions cut 7 bases from V and 1 base from J, with 10 bases between. This CDR3 comprises 12 residues. CDR3 coding DNA: TGCAGCGCGGGGGAGTTTAACTATGGCTACACCTTC. Translating it yields CSAGEFNYGYTF.

The chain couples TRBV30 to TRBJ1-2, with D maybe TRBD1 (5 bases). There are 12 residues in the CDR3. Germline assignment: CDR1 GTSNPN and CDR2 SVGIG (reference sequence). The ends were cut back, 4 bases at V and 7 bases at J, with 13 bases in the middle. CDR3 in DNA: TGTGCCTGGATCCCCAGGGCCGGTGGCTACACCTTC. Amino acids: CAWIPRAGGYTF.

This chain connects TRBV29-1 to TRBJ2-3, with TRBD2 as a possible D gene (6 bases). V was shortened by 7 bases and J by 1 base, with 18 bases between the two germline ends. Germline values: CDR1 SQVTM, CDR2 ANQGSEA. This CDR3 is 15 amino acids long. For the CDR3, the DNA is TGCAGCGGTACGGCGGCTAGCGTACGCACAGATACGCAGTATTTT. This encodes CSGTAASVRTDTQYF.

The rearrangement links TRBV5-4 to TRBJ2-5, with D possibly being TRBD2 (5 bases). This CDR3 comprises 16 residues. Per the germline V gene, CDR1 is SGHNT and CDR2 is YYREEE (reference sequence). The ends were cut back, 1 base at V and 4 bases at J, with 17 bases in the middle. The CDR3 sequence is CASSLPSTGWGETQYF. CDR3 coding DNA: TGTGCCAGCAGCTTGCCCTCGACGGGATGGGGAGAGACCCAGTACTTC. The full variable domain, completed using reference TRBV5-4 and TRBJ2-5, is ETGVTQSPTHLIKTRGQQVTLRCSSQSGHNTVSWYQQALGQGPQFIFQYYREEENGRGNFPPRFSGLQFPNYSSELNVNALELDDSALYLCASSLPSTGWGETQYFGPGTRLLVL.

The chain combines TRBV4-2 with TRBJ2-4; TRBD2 aligns across 13 bases. V was pared by 3 bases and J by 7 bases, with 3 bases of the junction left unmatched. Looked up from germline, CDR1 is LGHNA and CDR2 is YNFKEQ. CDR3 length: 15 amino acids. CDR3 coding DNA: TGTGCCAGCAGCCAGGGACTAGCGGGGATCAACATTCAGTACTTC. Amino acid sequence: CASSQGLAGINIQYF.

The chain uses TRBV29-1 and TRBJ2-5, with D perhaps TRBD1 (6 bases). Germline CDR1 reads SQVTM; CDR2 reads ANQGSEA. V was clipped by 7 bases and J by 4 bases, with 10 bases between them. CDR3 length equals 11 residues. The CDR3 reads CSGGQSETQYF. For the CDR3, the DNA is TGCAGCGGGGGGCAGTCAGAGACCCAGTACTTC. The variable domain in full, completed from reference TRBV29-1 and TRBJ2-5, reads SAVISQKPSRDICQRGTSLTIQCQVDSQVTMMFWYRQQPGQSLTLIATANQGSEATYESGFVIDKFPISRPNLTFSTLTVSNMSPEDSSIYLCSGGQSETQYFGPGTRLLVL.

This sequence joins TRBV29-1 and TRBJ2-2, with D possibly TRBD1 on 6 matching bases. This CDR3 spans 14 amino acids. The germline V gene has CDR1 SQVTM and CDR2 ANQGSEA. V was pared by 4 bases and J by 1 base, with 10 bases between. Written as DNA, the CDR3 is TGCAGCGTTGGACGGACAGTGAACACCGGGGAGCTGTTTTTT. This translates into CSVGRTVNTGELFF.

This clone appeared a few times. This rearrangement joins TRBV7-6 to TRBJ2-2; the match to TRBD1 covers 7 bases. Germline assignment: CDR1 SGHVS and CDR2 FNYEAQ. The CDR3 sequence is 14 residues long. Trimming cost V 5 bases and J 1 base; bases outside gene matches: 1. In nucleotides, the CDR3 is TGTGCCAGCAGCCGGACAGGGAACACCGGGGAGCTGTTTTTT. The encoded protein is CASSRTGNTGELFF.

This clone occurred a few times. The chain combines TRBV9 with TRBJ1-3; the match to TRBD1 covers 9 bases. With 1 base clipped from V and 10 bases from J, the junction kept 6 bases outside the gene matches. The germline gives CDR1 SGDLS, CDR2 YYNGEE. The CDR3 is 14 amino acids. The chain's CDR3 is CASSVMGQGSTIYF. For the CDR3, the DNA is TGTGCCAGCAGCGTAATGGGACAGGGTTCGACCATATATTTT.

The rearrangement uses TRBV30 and TRBJ2-5, with D possibly called TRBD1 or TRBD2 (5 bases each). Trimming removed 2 bases at V and 1 base at J, with 11 bases between. This CDR3 comprises 14 residues. CDR1 and CDR2 from the germline V gene are GTSNPN and SVGIG (reference sequence). The CDR3 DNA follows: TGTGCCTGGAGTTCCTGGGGGATCCAAGAGACCCAGTACTTC. This sequence encodes CAWSSWGIQETQYF. Together with reference TRBV30 and TRBJ2-5, the CDR3 gives the full variable domain: SQTIHQWPATLVQPVGSPLSLECTVEGTSNPNLYWYRQAAGRGLQLLFYSVGIGQISSEVPQNLSASRPQDRQFILSSKKLLLSDSGFYLCAWSSWGIQETQYFGPGTRLLVL.

The chain is built from TRBV7-8 and TRBJ2-1; the D gene could be TRBD1 or TRBD2 (6 bases each). CDR1 SGHVS and CDR2 FQNEAQ come from the germline V gene. The germline V and J ends were trimmed by 3 bases and 10 bases, with 13 bases remaining between them. CDR3 length: 13 amino acids. In DNA form, the CDR3 reads TGTGCCAGCAGCTTCGGGGGCTACGAAGAGCAGTTCTTC. The encoded protein is CASSFGGYEEQFF.

V and J are TRBV25-1 and TRBJ2-5, with 9 nucleotides matching TRBD1. V lost 5 bases and J lost 5; bases outside the gene matches: 9. Germline CDR1 reads MGHDK; CDR2 reads SYGVNS. CDR3 length: 15 residues. The CDR3 DNA is TGTGCCAGCAGTCCTCCCGGGACAGGGAGCGAGACCCAGTACTTC. It encodes CASSPPGTGSETQYF.

The table lists this clone with a few counts. The J gene is TRBJ2-1, the V gene TRBV6-5, with 7 nucleotides matching TRBD2. Germline CDR1 reads MNHEY; CDR2 reads SVGAGI. The CDR3 covers 15 residues. The J segment lost 1 base and the V segment lost 8 bases, leaving 8 bases of the junction unmatched. The CDR3 sequence is CASFNVGGSYNEQFF. CDR3 nucleotide sequence: TGTGCCAGCTTCAACGTGGGGGGGTCCTACAATGAGCAGTTCTTC.